The 26 T cell receptor beta chains below were found in one sample sequenced in a study of CD4+ T cells in melanoma. Profiled with immunoSEQ multiplex PCR; TCRdb holds only in-frame clones, not every one. The repertoire holds about 140,000 clones, with about nine tenths as singletons. The receptors were gathered from a human donor with melanoma.

The chain recombines TRBV25-1 with TRBJ1-2, with a weak D call TRBD1 (5 bases). V was cut by 4 bases and J by 8 bases, with 8 bases left in between. The CDR3 runs to 11 residues. Germline V gives CDR1 MGHDK, CDR2 SYGVNS. DNA for the CDR3: TGTGCCAGCAGTGCTCGGGGGGGCTACACCTTC. This encodes CASSARGGYTF.

This sequence joins TRBV30 and TRBJ2-7; D is perhaps TRBD1 (5 bases). Germline V CDR1 and CDR2: GTSNPN, SVGIG (reference sequence). The CDR3 has 15 residues. V lost 4 bases and J lost 3, with 19 bases in between. The CDR3 sequence is CAWKAVDTRYYEQYF. The CDR3 DNA reads as TGTGCCTGGAAGGCAGTGGACACGAGATACTACGAGCAGTACTTC. The whole variable domain, filled in from reference TRBV30 and TRBJ2-7, reads SQTIHQWPATLVQPVGSPLSLECTVEGTSNPNLYWYRQAAGRGLQLLFYSVGIGQISSEVPQNLSASRPQDRQFILSSKKLLLSDSGFYLCAWKAVDTRYYEQYFGPGTRLTVT.

The rearrangement joins TRBV10-3 to TRBJ2-1; the D is unclear. Trimming stripped 8 bases from V and 6 bases from J, with 14 bases between. Germline V gene lookup returns CDR1 ENHRY and CDR2 SYGVKD. CDR3 length equals 13 residues. CDR3 loop: CAIAALVTNEQFF. The DNA of the CDR3 is TGTGCCATCGCTGCCCTAGTAACCAATGAGCAGTTCTTC.

The V call is TRBV5-1, the J call TRBJ1-6; D ambiguous. V lost 4 bases and J 8 bases, leaving 10 bases between the germline ends. Germline loops: CDR1 SGHRS, CDR2 YFSETQ. This CDR3 region has 13 residues. The CDR3 DNA reads TGCGCCAGCAGCCTCGAGGCGCATTCACCCCTCCACTTT. Its protein is CASSLEAHSPLHF.

This chain connects TRBV19 to TRBJ1-1, with 9 bases lining up with TRBD1. CDR1 is LNHDA and CDR2 is SQIVND in the germline V gene (reference sequence). Trimming cost V 6 bases and J 1 base; bases outside gene matches: 9. CDR3 length: 16 residues. DNA for the CDR3: TGTGCCAGTAGAGAACAGGGGGCGAGTGGGAACACTGAAGCTTTCTTT. It is translated as CASREQGASGNTEAFF.

J is TRBJ1-2 and V is TRBV9; D not certain. V lost 3 bases, J lost 0 bases, and 12 bases lay in between. CDR1 is SGDLS, CDR2 YYNGEE, per germline. CDR3 length: 15 residues. This CDR3 reads CASSDPRVTNYGYTF. DNA of the CDR3: TGTGCCAGCAGCGACCCGCGGGTCACTAACTATGGCTACACCTTC.

The chain couples TRBV5-1 to TRBJ2-2, with 13 bases fitting TRBD2. With V trimmed by 4 bases and J by 6 bases, 6 bases remained unmatched. Germline CDR1 SGHRS, CDR2 YFSETQ. The CDR3 runs 16 residues. CDR3 region: CASSLGLAGTPGELFF. The CDR3 DNA follows: TGCGCCAGCAGCCTGGGACTAGCGGGGACCCCCGGGGAGCTGTTTTTT. Full variable domain (rest looked up from reference TRBV5-1 and TRBJ2-2): KAGVTQTPRYLIKTRGQQVTLSCSPISGHRSVSWYQQTPGQGLQFLFEYFSETQRNKGNFPGRFSGRQFSNSRSEMNVSTLELGDSALYLCASSLGLAGTPGELFFGEGSRLTVL.

The V call is TRBV19, the J call TRBJ2-1; D may be TRBD1 (5 bases). The CDR3 consists of 14 residues. From germline, CDR1 is LNHDA and CDR2 SQIVND (reference sequence). The V end was cut by 7 bases, the J end by 2 bases, with 12 bases between. The CDR3 DNA sequence: TGTGCCAGTAACCAGGACACAACCTACAATGAGCAGTTCTTC. Translating gives CASNQDTTYNEQFF.

The V call is TRBV7-6, the J call TRBJ2-1; D not certain. Germline V gene lookup returns CDR1 SGHVS and CDR2 FNYEAQ. V was cut by 4 bases and J by 6 bases, with 16 bases left in between. The CDR3 contains 15 residues. CDR3 protein: CASSSIAFPVNEQFF. The DNA of the CDR3 is TGTGCCAGCAGCTCCATCGCTTTCCCAGTCAATGAGCAGTTCTTC.

The V gene is TRBV18, the J gene TRBJ1-1, with D hard to call. This CDR3 is built from 14 residues. Germline V gives CDR1 KGHSH, CDR2 LQKENI. V was shortened by 6 bases and J by 3 bases, with 14 bases between the two germline ends. CDR3 nucleotide sequence: TGTGCCAGCTCCACGAGCGCAGGATACACTGAAGCTTTCTTT. Translating gives CASSTSAGYTEAFF.

The chain recombines TRBV15 with TRBJ1-4, with 7 bases lining up with TRBD1. This CDR3 region has 16 residues. V shed 5 bases, J shed 1 base, and the junction held 7 bases outside the gene matches. CDR1 is LNHNV and CDR2 is YYDKDF in the germline V gene (reference sequence). The CDR3 coding sequence is TGTGCCACCAGCGGGCCCGCAGGGGGAACTAATGAAAAACTGTTTTTT. It specifies CATSGPAGGTNEKLFF.

This chain joins TRBV4-1 and TRBJ2-1; D gene uncertain. The ends were cut back, 2 bases at V and 8 bases at J, with 13 bases in the middle. The CDR3 extends over 14 amino acids. Germline CDR1 MGHRA, CDR2 YSYEKL. CDR3 bases: TGCGCCAGCAGCCAATCCCCCGTAAGTCATGAGCAGTTCTTC. It specifies CASSQSPVSHEQFF.

The rearrangement links TRBV5-5 to TRBJ2-1; 8 nucleotides line up with TRBD2. V shed 0 bases and J 2 bases; nucleotides not matched to a gene: 4. This CDR3 contains 16 residues. Germline V gene data show CDR1 as SGHKS and CDR2 as YYEKEE (reference sequence). CDR3 sequence (DNA): TGTGCCAGCAGCTTGGCCCCGGGGGGGGCCTACAATGAGCAGTTCTTC. Translation gives CASSLAPGGAYNEQFF.

This chain links TRBV27 with TRBJ2-2; D might be TRBD1 or TRBD2, each matching 5 bases. The V end lost 6 bases, the J end lost 4 bases, and 21 bases lay between the germline ends. The CDR3 is 17 residues long. The germline CDR1 and CDR2 sequences are MNHEY and SMNVEV (reference sequence). The CDR3 DNA reads TGTGCCAGCAGCAGACGGGGCCTTAATGCTTTCACCGGGGAGCTGTTTTTT. It codes for CASSRRGLNAFTGELFF.

In its sample, this clone was seen a few times. The chain employs TRBV19 and TRBJ1-1; no firm D call. CDR1 is LNHDA and CDR2 is SQIVND in the germline V gene (reference sequence). The CDR3 totals 12 residues. V was clipped by 7 bases and J by 2 bases, with 8 bases between them. The CDR3 DNA is TGTGCCAGTAACAACAGAAACACTGAAGCTTTCTTT. It yields the protein CASNNRNTEAFF.

This sequence joins TRBV4-2 and TRBJ2-3; 9 nucleotides line up with TRBD2. The CDR3 runs 16 residues. Trimming at V came to 0 bases and at J to 5 bases, leaving 6 bases not matched to a gene. Per germline, CDR1 LGHNA and CDR2 YNFKEQ. CDR3 sequence: CASSQDGGGARDTQYF. CDR3 nucleotides: TGTGCCAGCAGCCAAGATGGCGGGGGGGCCAGAGATACGCAGTATTTT.

The chain employs TRBV25-1 and TRBJ2-1, with D perhaps matching TRBD2 (5 bases). The CDR3 totals 14 residues. Germline V gene lookup returns CDR1 MGHDK and CDR2 SYGVNS. V was trimmed by 2 bases and J by 13 bases, leaving 18 bases between them. For the CDR3, the DNA is TGTGCCAGCAGTGAACACCCGTACCAGAGGGCCCAGTTCTTC. Translated, it gives CASSEHPYQRAQFF.

A single count supports this clone. The chain recombines TRBV15 with TRBJ2-2, with 10 positions matching TRBD1. The CDR3 has 15 residues. Germline V CDR1 and CDR2: LNHNV, YYDKDF (reference sequence). Trimming cost V 4 bases and J 7 bases; bases outside gene matches: 6. CDR3 residues: CATSTDRGLSGELFF. Written as DNA, the CDR3 is TGTGCCACCAGCACCGACAGGGGGCTGAGCGGGGAGCTGTTTTTT.

The V call is TRBV5-1, the J call TRBJ2-5, with a possible D match to TRBD1 (6 bases). The CDR3 spans 15 residues. The germline gives CDR1 SGHRS, CDR2 YFSETQ. Between the trimmed V and J ends, which lost 4 bases and 1 base, there was a span of 14 bases. Here the CDR3 DNA reads TGCGCCAGCAGCGTGGGACACCTTTCCCAAGAGACCCAGTACTTC. Translating gives CASSVGHLSQETQYF.

This CDR3 is CASSLGAGNEKLFF. The DNA for the CDR3 is TGTGCCAGCAGCTTAGGTGCCGGGAATGAAAAACTGTTTTTT. The V gene is TRBV7-9, the J gene TRBJ1-4; D gene ambiguous. Trimming shortened V by 1 base and J by 5 bases, and 8 bases separated the two germline ends. The germline V gene encodes CDR1 SEHNR and CDR2 FQNEAQ (reference sequence). This CDR3 is built from 14 residues.

This rearrangement joins TRBV5-1 to TRBJ1-6; D is ambiguous. The CDR3 extends over 15 amino acids. Germline CDR1 and CDR2: SGHRS and YFSETQ. Trimming left V 0 bases short and J 0 bases short, with 4 bases between. The CDR3, as DNA: TGCGCCAGCAGCTTGGACCGCTCCTATAATTCACCCCTCCACTTT. Its translation is CASSLDRSYNSPLHF. The variable domain in full, completed from reference TRBV5-1 and TRBJ1-6, reads KAGVTQTPRYLIKTRGQQVTLSCSPISGHRSVSWYQQTPGQGLQFLFEYFSETQRNKGNFPGRFSGRQFSNSRSEMNVSTLELGDSALYLCASSLDRSYNSPLHFGNGTRLTVT.

This clone has only one observation. The chain links TRBV7-3 to TRBJ1-2; D is unresolved. This CDR3 is 15 amino acids long. V shed 2 bases and J shed 0 bases, with 10 bases lying between them. Germline CDR1 SGHTA, CDR2 FQGTGA. In DNA, the CDR3 is TGTGCCAGCAGCTTACGAGGAAACTCTAACTATGGCTACACCTTC. Its translation is CASSLRGNSNYGYTF.

This chain joins TRBV11-3 and TRBJ2-5, with a weak D call TRBD1 (6 bases). The CDR3 length is 16 residues. From germline, CDR1 is SGHNT and CDR2 YENEEA. V lost 1 base and J 2 bases, leaving 14 bases between the germline ends. In DNA, the CDR3 is TGTGCCAGCAGCTTAGGGAGCAGGGGCAAGCAAGAGACCCAGTACTTC. Translated: CASSLGSRGKQETQYF.

The rearrangement joins TRBV5-1 to TRBJ1-3; D perhaps matches TRBD1 (6 bases). The CDR3 is made up of 15 amino acids. Trimming left V 4 bases short and J 2 bases short, with 13 bases between. Germline assignment: CDR1 SGHRS and CDR2 YFSETQ. DNA of the CDR3: TGCGCCAGCAGCCCAATGACAGGAGCTGGAAACACCATATATTTT. Translated, it gives CASSPMTGAGNTIYF.

Notes on this clone: The germline gene is not matched at one end of the junction; a read error may be the cause. Other DNA sequences in the same sample also yield this CDR3. V is TRBV4-1 and J is TRBJ1-1; D ambiguous. The CDR3 sequence is 12 residues long. CDR1 is MGHRA, CDR2 YSYEKL, per germline. This chain's CDR3 is CASSQGNTEAFF. CDR3 nucleotides: TGTGCCAGCAGCCAAGGGAACACTGAAGCTTTCTTT.

This clone showed up just once. The V and J genes are TRBV18 and TRBJ1-3; D not resolved. Trimming removed 3 bases at V and 2 bases at J, with 5 bases between. CDR3 length: 13 amino acids. CDR1 is KGHSH and CDR2 is LQKENI in the germline V gene. This chain's CDR3 is CASSPGTGNTIYF. CDR3 DNA sequence: TGTGCCAGCTCACCTGGAACTGGAAACACCATATATTTT.